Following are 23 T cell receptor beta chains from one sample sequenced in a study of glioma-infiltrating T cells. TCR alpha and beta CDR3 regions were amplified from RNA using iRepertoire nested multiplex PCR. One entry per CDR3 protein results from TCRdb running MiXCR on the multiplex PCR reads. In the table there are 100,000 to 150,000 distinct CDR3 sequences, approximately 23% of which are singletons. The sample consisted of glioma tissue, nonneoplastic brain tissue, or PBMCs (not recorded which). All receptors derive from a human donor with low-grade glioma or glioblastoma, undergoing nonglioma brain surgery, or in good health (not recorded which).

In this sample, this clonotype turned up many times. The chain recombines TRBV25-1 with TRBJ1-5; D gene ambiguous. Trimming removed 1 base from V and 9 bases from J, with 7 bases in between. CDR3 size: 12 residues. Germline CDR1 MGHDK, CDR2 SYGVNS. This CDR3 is CASSEFEGPQHF. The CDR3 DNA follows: TGTGCCAGCAGTGAATTTGAGGGGCCCCAGCATTTT.

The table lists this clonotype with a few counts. DNA for the CDR3: TGTGCCAGTAGATTGGGCCCGGGACCCTCCCAAGAGACCCAGTACTTC. Amino acids: CASRLGPGPSQETQYF. The V gene is TRBV19, the J gene TRBJ2-5; D is possibly TRBD1 or TRBD2 (5 bases each). Trimming removed 6 bases from V and 1 base from J, with 18 bases in between. This CDR3 contains 16 residues. Germline V gene lookup returns CDR1 LNHDA and CDR2 SQIVND (reference sequence).

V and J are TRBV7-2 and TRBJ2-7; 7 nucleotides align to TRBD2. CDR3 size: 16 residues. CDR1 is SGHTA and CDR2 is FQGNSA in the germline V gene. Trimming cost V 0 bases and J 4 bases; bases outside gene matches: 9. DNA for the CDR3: TGTGCCAGCAGCTTAGCAGGCGGGAGATCGGGATACGAGCAGTACTTC. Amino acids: CASSLAGGRSGYEQYF.

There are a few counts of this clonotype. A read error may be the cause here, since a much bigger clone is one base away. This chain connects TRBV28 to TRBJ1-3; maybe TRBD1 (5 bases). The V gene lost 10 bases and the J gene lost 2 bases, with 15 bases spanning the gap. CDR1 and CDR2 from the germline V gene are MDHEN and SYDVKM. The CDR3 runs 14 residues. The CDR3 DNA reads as TGTGCCACCTCCCCTGGAGGGGCTGGAAACACCATATATTTT. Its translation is CATSPGGAGNTIYF. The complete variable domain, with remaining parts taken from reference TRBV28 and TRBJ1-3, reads DVKVTQSSRYLVKRTGEKVFLECVQDMDHENMFWYRQDPGLGLRLIYFSYDVKMKEKGDIPEGYSVSREKKERFSLILESASTNQTSMYLCATSPGGAGNTIYFGEGSWLTVV.

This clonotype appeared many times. CDR3 loop: CASSQDYSDTGELFF. The DNA of the CDR3 is TGCGCCAGCAGCCAAGATTACTCAGACACCGGGGAGCTGTTTTTT. The rearrangement links TRBV4-3 to TRBJ2-2; D uncertain. Germline CDR1 LGHNA, CDR2 YSLEER. The CDR3 is 15 residues long. Trimming took off 0 bases at V and 3 bases at J, with 8 bases between the two ends.

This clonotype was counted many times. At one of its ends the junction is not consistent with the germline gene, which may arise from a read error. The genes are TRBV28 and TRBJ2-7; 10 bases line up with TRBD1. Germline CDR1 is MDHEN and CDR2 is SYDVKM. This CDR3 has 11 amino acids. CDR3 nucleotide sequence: TGTGCCAGCAGTTCCTTGGGACAGGGGTGGTTC. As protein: CASSSLGQGWF. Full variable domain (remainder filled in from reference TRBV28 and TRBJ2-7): DVKVTQSSRYLVKRTGEKVFLECVQDMDHENMFWYRQDPGLGLRLIYFSYDVKMKEKGDIPEGYSVSREKKERFSLILESASTNQTSMYLCASSSLGQGWFGPGTRLTVT.

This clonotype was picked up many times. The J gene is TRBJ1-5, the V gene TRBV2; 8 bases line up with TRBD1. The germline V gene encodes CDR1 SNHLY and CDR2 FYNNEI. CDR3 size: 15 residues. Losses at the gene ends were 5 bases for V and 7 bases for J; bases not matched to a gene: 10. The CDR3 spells CASSPPGQGGQPQHF. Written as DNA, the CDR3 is TGTGCCAGCAGTCCCCCTGGACAGGGTGGCCAGCCCCAGCATTTT.

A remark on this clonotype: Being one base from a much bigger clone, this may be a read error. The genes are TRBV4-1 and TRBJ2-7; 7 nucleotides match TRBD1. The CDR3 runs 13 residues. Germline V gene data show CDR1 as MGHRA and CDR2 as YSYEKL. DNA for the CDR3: TGCGCCAGCAGCCAAGTAGGGGGCCACGAGCAGTGCTTC. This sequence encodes CASSQVGGHEQCF.

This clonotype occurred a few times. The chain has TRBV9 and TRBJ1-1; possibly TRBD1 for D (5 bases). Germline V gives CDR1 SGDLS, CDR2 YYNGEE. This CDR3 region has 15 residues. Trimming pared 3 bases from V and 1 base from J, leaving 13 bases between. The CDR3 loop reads CASSAILTGNTEAFF. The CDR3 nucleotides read TGTGCCAGCAGCGCCATATTAACAGGGAACACTGAAGCTTTCTTT.

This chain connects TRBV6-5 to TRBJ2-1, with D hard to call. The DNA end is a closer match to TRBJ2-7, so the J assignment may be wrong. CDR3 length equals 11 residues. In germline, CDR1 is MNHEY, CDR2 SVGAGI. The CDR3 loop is CASTDIGEQYF. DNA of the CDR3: TGTGCCAGCACAGACATTGGGGAGCAGTACTTC.

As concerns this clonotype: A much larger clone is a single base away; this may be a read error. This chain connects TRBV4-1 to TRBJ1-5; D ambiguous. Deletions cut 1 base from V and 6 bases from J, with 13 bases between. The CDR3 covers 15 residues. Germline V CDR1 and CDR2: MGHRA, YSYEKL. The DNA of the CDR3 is TGCGCCAGCAGCCAAGTCGAGCTTAACAGTCAGCCCCAGCATTTT. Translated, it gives CASSQVELNSQPQHF.

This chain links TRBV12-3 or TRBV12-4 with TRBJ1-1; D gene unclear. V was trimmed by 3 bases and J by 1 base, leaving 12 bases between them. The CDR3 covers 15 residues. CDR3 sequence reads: CASSFLNRGNTEAFF. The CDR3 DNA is TGTGCCAGCAGTTTCCTTAATAGAGGGAACACTGAAGCTTTCTTT.

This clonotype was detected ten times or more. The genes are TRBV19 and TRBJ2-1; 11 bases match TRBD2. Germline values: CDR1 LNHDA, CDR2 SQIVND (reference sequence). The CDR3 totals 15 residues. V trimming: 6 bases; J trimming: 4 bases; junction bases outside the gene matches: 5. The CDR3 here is CASSPTSGGYNEQFF. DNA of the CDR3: TGTGCCAGTAGCCCCACTAGCGGGGGTTACAATGAGCAGTTCTTC.

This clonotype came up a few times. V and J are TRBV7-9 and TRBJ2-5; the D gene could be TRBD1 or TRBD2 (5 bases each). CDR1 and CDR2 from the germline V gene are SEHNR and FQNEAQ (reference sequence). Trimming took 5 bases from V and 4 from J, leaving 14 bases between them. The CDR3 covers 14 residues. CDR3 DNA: TGTGCCAGCAGCCTAGGATCGGGACGAGAGACCCAGTACTTC. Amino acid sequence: CASSLGSGRETQYF.

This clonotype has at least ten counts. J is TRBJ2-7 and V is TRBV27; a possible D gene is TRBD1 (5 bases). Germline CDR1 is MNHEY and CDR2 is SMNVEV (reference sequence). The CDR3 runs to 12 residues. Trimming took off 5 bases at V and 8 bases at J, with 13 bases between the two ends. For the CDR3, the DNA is TGTGCCAGCAGTCCAGACAGTTTTAAGCAGTACTTC. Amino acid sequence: CASSPDSFKQYF.

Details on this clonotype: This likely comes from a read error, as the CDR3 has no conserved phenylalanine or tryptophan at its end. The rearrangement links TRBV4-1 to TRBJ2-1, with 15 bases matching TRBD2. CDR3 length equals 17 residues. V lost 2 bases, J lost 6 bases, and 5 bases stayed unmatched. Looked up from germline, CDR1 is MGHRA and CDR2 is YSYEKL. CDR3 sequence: CASSQYPGLAGGNEQFL. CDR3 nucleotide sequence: TGCGCCAGCAGCCAATATCCGGGACTAGCGGGAGGCAATGAGCAGTTCCTC.

The CDR3 sequence: CASSHSQRAYMDGQFF. In nucleotides, the CDR3 is TGTGCCAGCAGCCACTCCCAGCGGGCCTATATGGATGGGCAGTTCTTC. This sequence joins TRBV6-2 or TRBV6-3 and TRBJ2-1, with D perhaps TRBD2 (6 bases). The CDR3 runs to 16 residues. The V end lost 6 bases, the J end lost 12 bases, and 27 bases lay between the germline ends. The V gene's germline CDR1 is MNHEY and CDR2 SVGEGT.

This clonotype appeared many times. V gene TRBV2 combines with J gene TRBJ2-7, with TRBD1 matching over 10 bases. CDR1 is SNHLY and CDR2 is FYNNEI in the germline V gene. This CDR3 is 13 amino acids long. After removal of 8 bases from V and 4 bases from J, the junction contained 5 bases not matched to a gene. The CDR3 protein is CASSGQGGYEQYF. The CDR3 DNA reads TGTGCCAGCTCAGGACAGGGGGGGTACGAGCAGTACTTC.

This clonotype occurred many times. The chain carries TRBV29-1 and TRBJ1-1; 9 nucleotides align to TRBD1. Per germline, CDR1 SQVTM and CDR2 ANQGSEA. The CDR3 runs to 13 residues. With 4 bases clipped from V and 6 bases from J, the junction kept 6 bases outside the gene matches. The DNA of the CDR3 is TGCAGCGTTGTAGGACAGGGGTTTTCTGAAGCTTTCTTT. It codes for CSVVGQGFSEAFF.

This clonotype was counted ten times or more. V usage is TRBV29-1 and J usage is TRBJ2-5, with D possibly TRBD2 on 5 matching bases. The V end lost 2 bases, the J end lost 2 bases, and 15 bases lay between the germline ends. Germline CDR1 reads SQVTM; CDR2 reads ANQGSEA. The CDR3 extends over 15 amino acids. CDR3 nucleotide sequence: TGCAGCGTTGAAAGAGGGTGGACCTCTCAAGAGACCCAGTACTTC. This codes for CSVERGWTSQETQYF.

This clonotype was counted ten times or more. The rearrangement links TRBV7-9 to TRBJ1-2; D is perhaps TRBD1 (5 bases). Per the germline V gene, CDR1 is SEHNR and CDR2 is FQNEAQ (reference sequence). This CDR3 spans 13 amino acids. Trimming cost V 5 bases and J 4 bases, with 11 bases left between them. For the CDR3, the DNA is TGTGCCAGCAGCAGGGACGGCCGCTATGGCTACACCTTC. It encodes CASSRDGRYGYTF. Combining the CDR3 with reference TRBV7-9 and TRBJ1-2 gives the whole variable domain DTGVSQNPRHKITKRGQNVTFRCDPISEHNRLYWYRQTLGQGPEFLTYFQNEAQLEKSRLLSDRFSAERPKGSFSTLEIQRTEQGDSAMYLCASSRDGRYGYTFGSGTRLTVV.

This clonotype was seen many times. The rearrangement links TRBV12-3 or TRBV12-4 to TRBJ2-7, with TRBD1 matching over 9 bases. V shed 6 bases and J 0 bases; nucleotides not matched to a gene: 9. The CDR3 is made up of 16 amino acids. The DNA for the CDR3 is TGTGCCAGCAGCGGGGTATTGGGACAGGGCTCCTACGAGCAGTACTTC. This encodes CASSGVLGQGSYEQYF.

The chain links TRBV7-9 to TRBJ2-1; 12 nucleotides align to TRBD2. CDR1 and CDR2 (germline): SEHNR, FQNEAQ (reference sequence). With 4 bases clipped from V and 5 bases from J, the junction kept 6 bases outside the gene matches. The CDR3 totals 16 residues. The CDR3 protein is CASSSSSGRGHNEQFF. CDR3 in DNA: TGTGCCAGCAGCTCCTCTAGCGGGAGGGGCCACAATGAGCAGTTCTTC.